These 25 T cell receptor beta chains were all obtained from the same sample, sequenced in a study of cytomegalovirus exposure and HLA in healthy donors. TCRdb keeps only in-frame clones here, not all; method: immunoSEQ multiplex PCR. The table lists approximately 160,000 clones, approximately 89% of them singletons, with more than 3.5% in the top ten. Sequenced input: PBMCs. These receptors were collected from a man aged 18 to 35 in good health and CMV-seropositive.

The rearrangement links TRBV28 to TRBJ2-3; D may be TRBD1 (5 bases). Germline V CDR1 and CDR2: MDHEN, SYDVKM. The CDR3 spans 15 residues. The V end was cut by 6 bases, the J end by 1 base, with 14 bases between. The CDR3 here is CASRELQGGTDTQYF. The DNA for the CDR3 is TGTGCCAGCAGGGAGCTTCAGGGCGGCACAGATACGCAGTATTTT.

This chain's CDR3 is CSVETPGDGYEQYF. In DNA form, the CDR3 reads TGCAGCGTTGAGACCCCAGGGGACGGTTACGAGCAGTACTTC. The chain is built from TRBV29-1 and TRBJ2-7, with D possibly TRBD1 on 6 matching bases. The CDR3 extends over 14 amino acids. Trimming cost V 3 bases and J 4 bases, with 16 bases left between them. Germline V CDR1 and CDR2: SQVTM, ANQGSEA.

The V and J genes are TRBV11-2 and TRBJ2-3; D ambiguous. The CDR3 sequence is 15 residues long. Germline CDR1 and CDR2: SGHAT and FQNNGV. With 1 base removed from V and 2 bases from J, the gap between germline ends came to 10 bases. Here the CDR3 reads CASSLVGSVTDTQYF. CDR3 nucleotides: TGTGCCAGCAGCTTAGTCGGGTCGGTCACAGATACGCAGTATTTT.

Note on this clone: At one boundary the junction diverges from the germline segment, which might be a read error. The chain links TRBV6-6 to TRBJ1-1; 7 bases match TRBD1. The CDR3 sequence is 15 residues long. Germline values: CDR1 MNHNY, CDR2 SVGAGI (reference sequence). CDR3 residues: CASSYSAGGNAEAFF. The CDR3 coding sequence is TGTGCCAGCAGTTACTCTGCAGGGGGGAACGCTGAAGCTTTCTTT.

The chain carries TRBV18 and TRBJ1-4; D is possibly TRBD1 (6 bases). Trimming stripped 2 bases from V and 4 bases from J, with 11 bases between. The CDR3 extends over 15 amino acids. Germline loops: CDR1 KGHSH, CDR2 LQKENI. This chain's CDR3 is CASSPRDNGNEKLFF. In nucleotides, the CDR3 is TGTGCCAGCTCACCAAGGGACAACGGTAATGAAAAACTGTTTTTT.

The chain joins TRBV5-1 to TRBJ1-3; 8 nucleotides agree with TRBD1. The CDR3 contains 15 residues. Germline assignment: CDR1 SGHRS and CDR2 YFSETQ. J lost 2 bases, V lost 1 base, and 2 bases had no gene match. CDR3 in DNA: TGCGCCAGCAGCTTGCCGACAGGGGCTGGAAACACCATATATTTT. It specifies CASSLPTGAGNTIYF.

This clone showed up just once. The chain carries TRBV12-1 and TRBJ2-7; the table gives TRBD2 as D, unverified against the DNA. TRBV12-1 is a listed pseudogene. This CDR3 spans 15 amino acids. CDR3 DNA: TGTGCCAGCAGGCAAAGACTAGCAGAGGGCTACGAGCAGTACTTC. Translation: CASRQRLAEGYEQYF.

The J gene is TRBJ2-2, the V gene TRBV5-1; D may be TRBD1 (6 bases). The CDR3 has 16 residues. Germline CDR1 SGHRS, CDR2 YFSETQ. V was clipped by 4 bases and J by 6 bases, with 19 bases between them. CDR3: CASSERTTRTAGELFF. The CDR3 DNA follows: TGCGCCAGCAGCGAACGGACAACCCGGACAGCCGGGGAGCTGTTTTTT. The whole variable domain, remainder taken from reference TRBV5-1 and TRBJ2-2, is KAGVTQTPRYLIKTRGQQVTLSCSPISGHRSVSWYQQTPGQGLQFLFEYFSETQRNKGNFPGRFSGRQFSNSRSEMNVSTLELGDSALYLCASSERTTRTAGELFFGEGSRLTVL.

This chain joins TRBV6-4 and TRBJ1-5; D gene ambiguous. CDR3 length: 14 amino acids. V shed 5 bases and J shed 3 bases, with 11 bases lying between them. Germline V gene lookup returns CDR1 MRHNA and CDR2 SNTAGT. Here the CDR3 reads CASSPGPNNQPQHF. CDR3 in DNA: TGTGCCAGCAGTCCGGGTCCCAACAATCAGCCCCAGCATTTT.

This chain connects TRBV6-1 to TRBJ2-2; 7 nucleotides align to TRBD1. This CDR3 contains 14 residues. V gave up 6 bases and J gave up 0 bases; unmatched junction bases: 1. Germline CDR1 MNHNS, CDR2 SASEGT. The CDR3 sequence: CASSGTANTGELFF. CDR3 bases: TGTGCCAGCAGCGGGACAGCGAACACCGGGGAGCTGTTTTTT.

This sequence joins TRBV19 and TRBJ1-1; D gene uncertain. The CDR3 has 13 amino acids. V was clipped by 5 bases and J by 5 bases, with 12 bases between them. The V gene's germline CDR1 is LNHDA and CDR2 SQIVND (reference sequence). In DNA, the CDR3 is TGTGCCAGTAGTCTCTTCGGGGTTACTGAAGCTTTCTTT. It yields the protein CASSLFGVTEAFF.

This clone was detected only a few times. The CDR3 DNA sequence: TGTGCCTGGAGTGTGGGGGGGCAGCTCGATCAGCCCCAGCATTTT. It translates to CAWSVGGQLDQPQHF. This chain joins TRBV30 and TRBJ1-5; the D gene is possibly TRBD1 (6 bases). This CDR3 contains 15 residues. Trimming took off 0 bases at V and 5 bases at J, with 14 bases between the two ends. Germline assignment: CDR1 GTSNPN and CDR2 SVGIG (reference sequence). Full variable domain (rest looked up from reference TRBV30 and TRBJ1-5): SQTIHQWPATLVQPVGSPLSLECTVEGTSNPNLYWYRQAAGRGLQLLFYSVGIGQISSEVPQNLSASRPQDRQFILSSKKLLLSDSGFYLCAWSVGGQLDQPQHFGDGTRLSIL.

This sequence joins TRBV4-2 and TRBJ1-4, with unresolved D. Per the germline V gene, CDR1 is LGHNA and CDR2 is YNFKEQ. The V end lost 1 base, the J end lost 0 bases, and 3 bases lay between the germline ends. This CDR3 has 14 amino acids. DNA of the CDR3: TGTGCCAGCAGCCAAGCTACAACTAATGAAAAACTGTTTTTT. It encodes CASSQATTNEKLFF.

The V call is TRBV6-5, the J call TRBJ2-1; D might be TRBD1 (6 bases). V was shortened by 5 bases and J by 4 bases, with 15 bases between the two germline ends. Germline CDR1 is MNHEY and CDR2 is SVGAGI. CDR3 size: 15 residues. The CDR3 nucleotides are TGTGCCAGCAGTCCCCAGCAGGGGCTTTACAATGAGCAGTTCTTC. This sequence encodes CASSPQQGLYNEQFF.

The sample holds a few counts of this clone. CDR3 in amino acids: CASSLVREGEQYF. The CDR3 nucleotides are TGTGCCAGCAGCTTAGTGCGGGAAGGCGAGCAGTACTTC. This chain joins TRBV7-9 and TRBJ2-7, with D possibly TRBD2 on 6 matching bases. Between the trimmed V and J ends, which lost 1 base and 6 bases, there was a span of 10 bases. CDR1 and CDR2 from the germline V gene are SEHNR and FQNEAQ (reference sequence). The CDR3 runs to 13 residues.

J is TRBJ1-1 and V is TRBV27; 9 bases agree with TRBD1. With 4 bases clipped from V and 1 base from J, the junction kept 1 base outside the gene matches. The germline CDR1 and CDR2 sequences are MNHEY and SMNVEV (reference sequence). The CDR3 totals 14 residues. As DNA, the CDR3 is TGTGCCAGCAGTTGGACAGGGGAGAACACTGAAGCTTTCTTT. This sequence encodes CASSWTGENTEAFF.

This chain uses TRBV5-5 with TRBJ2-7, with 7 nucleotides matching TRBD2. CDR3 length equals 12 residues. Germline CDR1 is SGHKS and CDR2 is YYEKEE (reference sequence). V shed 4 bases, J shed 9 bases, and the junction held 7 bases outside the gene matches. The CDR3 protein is CASSRDYRGQYF. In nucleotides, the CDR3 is TGTGCCAGCAGCCGGGACTATCGGGGGCAGTACTTC.

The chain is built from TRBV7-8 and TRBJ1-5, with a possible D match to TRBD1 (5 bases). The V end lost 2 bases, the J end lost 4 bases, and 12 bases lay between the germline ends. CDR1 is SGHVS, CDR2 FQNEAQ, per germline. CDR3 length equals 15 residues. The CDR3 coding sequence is TGTGCCAGCAGCTTATATCCAGGGACTAATCAGCCCCAGCATTTT. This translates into CASSLYPGTNQPQHF.

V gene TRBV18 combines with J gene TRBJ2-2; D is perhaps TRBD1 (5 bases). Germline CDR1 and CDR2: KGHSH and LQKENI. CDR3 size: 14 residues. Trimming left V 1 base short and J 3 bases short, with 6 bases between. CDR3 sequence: CASSPQQDTGELFF. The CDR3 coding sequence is TGTGCCAGCTCACCACAACAGGACACCGGGGAGCTGTTTTTT.

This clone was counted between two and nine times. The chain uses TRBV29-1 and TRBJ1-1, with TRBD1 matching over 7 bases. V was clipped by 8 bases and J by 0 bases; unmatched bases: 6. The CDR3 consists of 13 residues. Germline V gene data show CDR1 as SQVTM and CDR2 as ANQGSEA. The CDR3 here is CSTGTALNTEAFF. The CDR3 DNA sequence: TGCAGCACGGGGACAGCTTTGAACACTGAAGCTTTCTTT.

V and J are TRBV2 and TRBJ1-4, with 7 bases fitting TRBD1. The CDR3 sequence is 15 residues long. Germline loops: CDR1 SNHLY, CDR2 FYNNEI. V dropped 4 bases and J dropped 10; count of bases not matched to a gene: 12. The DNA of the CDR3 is TGTGCCAGCAGTGCACTAAAAGGAGGGGGCGGAAAACTGTTTTTT. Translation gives CASSALKGGGGKLFF.

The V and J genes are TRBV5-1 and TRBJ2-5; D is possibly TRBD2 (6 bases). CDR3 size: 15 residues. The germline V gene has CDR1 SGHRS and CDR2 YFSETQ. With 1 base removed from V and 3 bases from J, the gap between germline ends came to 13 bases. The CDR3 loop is CASSLRPSVEETQYF. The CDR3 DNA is TGCGCCAGCAGCTTGCGTCCTAGCGTAGAAGAGACCCAGTACTTC.

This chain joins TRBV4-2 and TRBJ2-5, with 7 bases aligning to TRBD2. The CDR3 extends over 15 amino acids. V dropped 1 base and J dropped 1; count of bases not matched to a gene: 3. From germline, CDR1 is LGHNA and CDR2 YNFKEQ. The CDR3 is CASSQVRGTQETQYF. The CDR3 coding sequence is TGTGCCAGCAGCCAAGTGCGGGGGACCCAAGAGACCCAGTACTTC.

This chain's CDR3 is CASSERGLRTYEQYF. The CDR3 DNA follows: TGTGCCAGCAGTGAAAGGGGACTCCGGACCTACGAGCAGTACTTC. The chain combines TRBV6-1 with TRBJ2-7; D possibly corresponds to TRBD2 (6 bases). Trimming left V 2 bases short and J 2 bases short, with 13 bases between. CDR1 is MNHNS and CDR2 is SASEGT in the germline V gene. The CDR3 runs 15 residues.

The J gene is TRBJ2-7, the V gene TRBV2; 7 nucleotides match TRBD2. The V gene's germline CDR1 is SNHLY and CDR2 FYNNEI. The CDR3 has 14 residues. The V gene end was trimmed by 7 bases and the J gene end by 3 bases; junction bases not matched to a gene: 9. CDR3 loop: CASTPGLGLYEQYF. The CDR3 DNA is TGTGCCAGCACCCCCGGACTAGGACTCTACGAGCAGTACTTC.